This T cell receptor beta chain comes out of a study of blood T cell repertoires in COVID-19. Whole-study context: Collection of acute and convalescent COVID-19 samples took place in the United States, Italy and Spain. Sample material is recorded as cDNA or gDNA derived from T cells, B-cell-depleted T cells, or PBMCs.

Germline CDR1 is LNHDA and CDR2 is SQIVND (reference sequence). Trimming removed 10 bases from V and 2 bases from J, with 12 bases in between. The CDR3 loop spans 12 amino acids. Methods used by the authors: Reference gene primer amplification in the assay estimated nucleated cell counts. Sequencing used immunoSEQ multiplex PCR; TCRdb keeps in-frame clones, though not all of them. Clone size and V and J calls were adopted from that table, with D and trimming inferred from the DNA. Counted here are around 120,000 clones, over 65% occurring once; the ten biggest clones make up 2% to 2.5%. What was sequenced was peripheral blood. The clonotype comes from a man under 40 with acute or convalescent COVID-19. The V gene is TRBV19, the J gene TRBJ2-7; a possible D gene is TRBD2 (6 bases). In DNA, the CDR3 is TGTGCCACCTCTACGGGGGCCTACGAGCAGTACTTC. It translates to CATSTGAYEQYF.